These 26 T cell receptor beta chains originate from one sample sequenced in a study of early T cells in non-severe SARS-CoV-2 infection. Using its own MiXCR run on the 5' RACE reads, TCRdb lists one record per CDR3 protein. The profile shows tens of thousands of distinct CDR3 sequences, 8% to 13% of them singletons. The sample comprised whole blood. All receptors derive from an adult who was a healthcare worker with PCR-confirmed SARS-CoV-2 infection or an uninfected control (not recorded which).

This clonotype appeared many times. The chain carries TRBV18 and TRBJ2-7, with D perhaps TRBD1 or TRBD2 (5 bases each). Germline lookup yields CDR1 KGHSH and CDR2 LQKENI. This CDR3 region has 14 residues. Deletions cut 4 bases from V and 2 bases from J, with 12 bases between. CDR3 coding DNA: TGTGCCAGCTCACGAGGGGCCAGCACCTACGAGCAGTACTTC. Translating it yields CASSRGASTYEQYF. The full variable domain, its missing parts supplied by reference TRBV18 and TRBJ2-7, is NAGVMQNPRHLVRRRGQEARLRCSPMKGHSHVYWYRQLPEEGLKFMVYLQKENIIDESGMPKERFSAEFPKEGPSILRIQQVVRGDSAAYFCASSRGASTYEQYFGPGTRLTVT.

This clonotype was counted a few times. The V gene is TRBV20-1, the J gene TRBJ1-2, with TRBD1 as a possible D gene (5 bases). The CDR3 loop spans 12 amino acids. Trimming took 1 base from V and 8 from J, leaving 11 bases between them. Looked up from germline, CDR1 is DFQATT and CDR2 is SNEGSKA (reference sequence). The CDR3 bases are TGCAGTGCTAGAGTGCTAGGGGAAGGCTACACCTTC. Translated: CSARVLGEGYTF.

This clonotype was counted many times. CDR3 region: CASSLVVTSTDTQYF. The CDR3 DNA reads as TGTGCCAGCAGCCTCGTGGTAACTAGCACAGATACGCAGTATTTT. The chain joins TRBV6-5 to TRBJ2-3; no reliable D call. The V end lost 6 bases, the J end lost 0 bases, and 13 bases lay between the germline ends. The CDR3 is 15 residues long. Per the germline V gene, CDR1 is MNHEY and CDR2 is SVGAGI.

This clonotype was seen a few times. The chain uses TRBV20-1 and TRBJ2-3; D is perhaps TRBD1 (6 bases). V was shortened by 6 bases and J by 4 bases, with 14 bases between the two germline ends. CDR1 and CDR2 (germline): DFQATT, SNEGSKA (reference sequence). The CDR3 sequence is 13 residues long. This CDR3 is CSANLPGADTQYF. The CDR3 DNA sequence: TGCAGTGCCAACCTACCAGGGGCAGATACGCAGTATTTT.

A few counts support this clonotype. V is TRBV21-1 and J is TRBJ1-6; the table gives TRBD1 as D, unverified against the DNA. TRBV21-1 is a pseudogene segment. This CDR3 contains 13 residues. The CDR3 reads CASRTGFNSPLHF. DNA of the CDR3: TGTGCCAGCAGGACAGGGTTTAATTCACCCCTCCACTTT.

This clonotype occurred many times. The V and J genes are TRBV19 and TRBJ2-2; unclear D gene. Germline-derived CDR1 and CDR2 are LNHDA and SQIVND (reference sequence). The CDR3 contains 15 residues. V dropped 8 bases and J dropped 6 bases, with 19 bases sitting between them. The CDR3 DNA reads TGTGCCAGTGTCGGAGAGGTAGCCGGGCCCGGGGAGCTGTTTTTT. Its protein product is CASVGEVAGPGELFF.

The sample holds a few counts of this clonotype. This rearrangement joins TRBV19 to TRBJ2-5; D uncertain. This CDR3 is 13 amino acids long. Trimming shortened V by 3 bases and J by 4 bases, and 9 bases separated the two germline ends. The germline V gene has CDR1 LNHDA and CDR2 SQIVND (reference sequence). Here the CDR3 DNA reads TGTGCCAGTAGTATGGGTTGGGGAGAGACCCAGTACTTC. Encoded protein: CASSMGWGETQYF.

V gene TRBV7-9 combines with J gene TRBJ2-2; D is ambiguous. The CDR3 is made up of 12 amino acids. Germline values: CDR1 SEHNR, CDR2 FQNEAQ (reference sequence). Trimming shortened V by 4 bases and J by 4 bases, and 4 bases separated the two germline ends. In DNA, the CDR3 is TGTGCCAGCAGCTCGTCCACCGGGGAGCTGTTTTTT. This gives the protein CASSSSTGELFF.

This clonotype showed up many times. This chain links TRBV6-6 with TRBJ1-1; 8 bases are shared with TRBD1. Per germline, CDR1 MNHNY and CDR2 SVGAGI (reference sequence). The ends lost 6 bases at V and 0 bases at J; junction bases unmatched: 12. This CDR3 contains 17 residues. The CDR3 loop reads CASRLRGQGFMNTEAFF. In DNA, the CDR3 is TGTGCCAGCAGACTACGTGGACAGGGATTTATGAACACTGAAGCTTTCTTT.

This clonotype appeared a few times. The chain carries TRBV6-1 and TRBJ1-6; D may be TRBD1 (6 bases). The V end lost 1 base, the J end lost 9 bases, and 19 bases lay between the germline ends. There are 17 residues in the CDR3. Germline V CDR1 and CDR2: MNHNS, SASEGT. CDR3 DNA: TGTGCCAGCAGTGAAGTTCGTACAGGGCTCGCGGGTTCACCCCTCCACTTT. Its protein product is CASSEVRTGLAGSPLHF.

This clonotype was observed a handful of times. The CDR3: CASSPRTRNIQYF. The DNA for the CDR3 is TGTGCCAGCAGCCCTAGGACAAGAAACATTCAGTACTTC. The genes are TRBV7-2 and TRBJ2-4; D is perhaps TRBD1 (5 bases). This CDR3 region has 13 residues. From germline, CDR1 is SGHTA and CDR2 FQGNSA. V lost 5 bases and J 6 bases, leaving 11 bases between the germline ends. Full variable domain (rest looked up from reference TRBV7-2 and TRBJ2-4): GAGVSQSPSNKVTEKGKDVELRCDPISGHTALYWYRQSLGQGLEFLIYFQGNSAPDKSGLPSDRFSAERTGGSVSTLTIQRTQQEDSAVYLCASSPRTRNIQYFGAGTRLSVL.

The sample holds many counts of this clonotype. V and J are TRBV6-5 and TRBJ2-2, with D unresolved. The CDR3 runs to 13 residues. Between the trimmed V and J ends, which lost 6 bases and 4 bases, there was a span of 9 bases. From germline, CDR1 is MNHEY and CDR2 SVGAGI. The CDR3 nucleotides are TGTGCCAGCAGGGCCCCAGTCACCGGGGAGCTGTTTTTT. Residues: CASRAPVTGELFF.

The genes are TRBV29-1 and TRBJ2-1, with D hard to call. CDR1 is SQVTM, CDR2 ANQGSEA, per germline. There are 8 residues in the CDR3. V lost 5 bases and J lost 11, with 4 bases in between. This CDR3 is CSVCKQFF. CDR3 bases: TGCAGCGTTTGTAAGCAGTTCTTC.

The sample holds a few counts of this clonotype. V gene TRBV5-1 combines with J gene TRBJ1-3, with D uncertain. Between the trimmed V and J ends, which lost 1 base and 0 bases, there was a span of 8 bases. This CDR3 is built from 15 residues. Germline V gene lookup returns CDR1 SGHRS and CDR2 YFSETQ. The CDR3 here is CASSLISDSGNTIYF. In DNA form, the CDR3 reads TGCGCCAGCAGCTTGATATCGGACTCTGGAAACACCATATATTTT.

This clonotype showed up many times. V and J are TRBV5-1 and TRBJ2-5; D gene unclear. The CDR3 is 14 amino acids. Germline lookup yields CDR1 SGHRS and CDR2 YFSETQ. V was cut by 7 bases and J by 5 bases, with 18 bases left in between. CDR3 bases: TGCGCCAGCCGCCCCGGCCTACCCGGGGAGACCCAGTACTTC. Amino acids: CASRPGLPGETQYF.

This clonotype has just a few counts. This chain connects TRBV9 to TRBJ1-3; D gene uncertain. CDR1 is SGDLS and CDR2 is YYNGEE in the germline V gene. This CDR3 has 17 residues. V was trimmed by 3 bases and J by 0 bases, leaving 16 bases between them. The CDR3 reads CASSAFAGENSGNTIYF. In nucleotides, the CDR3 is TGTGCCAGCAGCGCATTCGCTGGGGAAAACTCTGGAAACACCATATATTTT.

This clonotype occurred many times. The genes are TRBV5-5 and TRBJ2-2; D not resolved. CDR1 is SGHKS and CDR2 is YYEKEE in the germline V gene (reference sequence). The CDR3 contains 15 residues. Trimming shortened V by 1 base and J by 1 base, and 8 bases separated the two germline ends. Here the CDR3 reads CASSLYGRNTGELFF. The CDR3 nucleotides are TGTGCCAGCAGCTTGTACGGACGGAACACCGGGGAGCTGTTTTTT.

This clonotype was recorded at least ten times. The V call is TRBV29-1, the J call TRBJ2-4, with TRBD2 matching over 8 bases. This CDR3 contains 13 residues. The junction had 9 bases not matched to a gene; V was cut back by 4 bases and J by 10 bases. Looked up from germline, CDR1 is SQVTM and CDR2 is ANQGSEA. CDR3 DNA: TGCAGCGTTGCCGGACTAGCTTGGGAGATTCAGTACTTC. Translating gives CSVAGLAWEIQYF. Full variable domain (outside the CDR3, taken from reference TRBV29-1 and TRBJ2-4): SAVISQKPSRDICQRGTSLTIQCQVDSQVTMMFWYRQQPGQSLTLIATANQGSEATYESGFVIDKFPISRPNLTFSTLTVSNMSPEDSSIYLCSVAGLAWEIQYFGAGTRLSVL.

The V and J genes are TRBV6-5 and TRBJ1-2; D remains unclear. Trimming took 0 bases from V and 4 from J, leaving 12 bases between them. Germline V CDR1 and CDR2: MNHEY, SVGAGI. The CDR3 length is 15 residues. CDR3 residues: CASSYSTSLGYGYTF. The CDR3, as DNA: TGTGCCAGCAGTTACTCGACCAGCTTAGGCTATGGCTACACCTTC.

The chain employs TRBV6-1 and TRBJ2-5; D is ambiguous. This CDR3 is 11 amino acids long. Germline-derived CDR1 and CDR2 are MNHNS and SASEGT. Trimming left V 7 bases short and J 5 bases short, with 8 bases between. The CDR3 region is CASKDGETQYF. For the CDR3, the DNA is TGTGCCAGCAAAGATGGGGAGACCCAGTACTTC.

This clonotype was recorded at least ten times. As DNA, the CDR3 is TGCGCCAGCAGCTTGCCCCGCGGACAGGGGGTATCTGAGCAGTTCTTC. This translates into CASSLPRGQGVSEQFF. The genes are TRBV5-1 and TRBJ2-1; 10 nucleotides agree with TRBD1. This CDR3 is built from 16 residues. Germline V gene lookup returns CDR1 SGHRS and CDR2 YFSETQ. V trimming: 1 base; J trimming: 9 bases; junction bases outside the gene matches: 10.

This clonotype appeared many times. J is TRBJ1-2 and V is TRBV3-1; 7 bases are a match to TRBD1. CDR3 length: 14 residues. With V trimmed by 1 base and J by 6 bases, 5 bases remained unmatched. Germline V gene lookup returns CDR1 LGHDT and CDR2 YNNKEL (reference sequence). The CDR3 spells CASSQGATGNGYTF. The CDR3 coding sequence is TGTGCCAGCAGCCAAGGAGCGACAGGGAATGGCTACACCTTC.

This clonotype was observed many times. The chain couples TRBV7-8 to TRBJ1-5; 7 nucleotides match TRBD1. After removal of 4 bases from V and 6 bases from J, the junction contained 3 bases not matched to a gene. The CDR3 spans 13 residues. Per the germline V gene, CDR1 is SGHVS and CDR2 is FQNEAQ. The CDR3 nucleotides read TGTGCCAGCAGCTCAGGGGGGAGTCAGCCCCAGCATTTT. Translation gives CASSSGGSQPQHF.

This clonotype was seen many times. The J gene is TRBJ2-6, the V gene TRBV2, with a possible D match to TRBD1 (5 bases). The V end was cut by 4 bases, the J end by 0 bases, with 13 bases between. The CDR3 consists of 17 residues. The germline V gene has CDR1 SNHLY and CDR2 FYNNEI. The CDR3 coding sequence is TGTGCCAGCAGTGTTAGGACAAAAAGCTCTGGGGCCAACGTCCTGACTTTC. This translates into CASSVRTKSSGANVLTF. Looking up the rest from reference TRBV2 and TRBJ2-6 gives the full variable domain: EPEVTQTPSHQVTQMGQEVILRCVPISNHLYFYWYRQILGQKVEFLVSFYNNEISEKSEIFDDQFSVERPDGSNFTLKIRSTKLEDSAMYFCASSVRTKSSGANVLTFGAGSRLTVL.

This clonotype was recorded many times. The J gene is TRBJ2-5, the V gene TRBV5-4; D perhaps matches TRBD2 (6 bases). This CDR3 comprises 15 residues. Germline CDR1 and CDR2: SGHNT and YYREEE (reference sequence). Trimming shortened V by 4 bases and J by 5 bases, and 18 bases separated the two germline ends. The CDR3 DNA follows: TGTGCCAGCAGCCCAGGAGGGTCTTTAGCGGAGACCCAGTACTTC. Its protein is CASSPGGSLAETQYF.

The CDR3 protein is CASTLRTSEQYF. The CDR3 DNA follows: TGTGCCAGCACGTTACGAACGAGCGAGCAGTACTTC. The rearrangement joins TRBV2 to TRBJ2-7; D gene unclear. The V gene lost 7 bases and the J gene lost 6 bases, with 13 bases spanning the gap. The length of the CDR3 is 12 residues. CDR1 SNHLY and CDR2 FYNNEI come from the germline V gene.